This T cell receptor (beta chain) was identified during a study of shared clonotypes between healthy human individuals. Generated by immunoSEQ multiplex PCR, the TCRdb table keeps only in-frame clones and is missing some. The sample lists 1.5 million to 1.9 million clones, 95% to 99% seen once, with 0.45% in the top ten. This clone was counted a single time. The CDR3 sequence is 13 residues long. Per the germline V gene, CDR1 is SQVTM and CDR2 is ANQGSEA. V shed 7 bases, J shed 8 bases, and the junction held 8 bases outside the gene matches. This clonotype originated in a young man in good health. The chain combines TRBV29-1 with TRBJ2-1, with TRBD1 matching over 10 bases. The material sequenced was naive CD4+ T cells sorted from blood. Sample subset: CD45RA+ positively selected. DNA for the CDR3: TGCAGCGCGGGACAGGGGACCACATATGAGCAGTTCTTC. As protein: CSAGQGTTYEQFF.